The 12 T cell receptor beta chains reported below all come from one sample, sequenced in a study of identical twins. Each CDR3 protein gets one entry after TCRdb re-called the 5' RACE reads with MiXCR. The sample has approximately 500,000 distinct CDR3 sequences, 20% to 25% seen once. The same sample was also used in a study of T cells expressing NK-cell markers.

Sequenced material: CD4+ T cells sorted from blood. The receptor set was obtained from a woman aged 18-29 years in good health.

Only a few counts were recorded for this clonotype. This chain joins TRBV5-1 and TRBJ2-3; 14 bases align to TRBD2. The CDR3 has 17 residues. Trimming at V came to 4 bases and at J to 2 bases, leaving 6 bases not matched to a gene. Germline CDR1 is SGHRS and CDR2 is YFSETQ. CDR3 DNA: TGCGCCAGCAGCCCTGGACTAGCGGGGGGTACCACAGATACGCAGTATTTT. As protein: CASSPGLAGGTTDTQYF.

In its sample, this clonotype was seen many times. This sequence joins TRBV5-5 and TRBJ2-1, with D hard to call. Trimming left V 1 base short and J 4 bases short, with 6 bases between. The CDR3 runs to 13 residues. CDR1 and CDR2 (germline): SGHKS, YYEKEE (reference sequence). The CDR3 region has the DNA TGTGCCAGCAGCTTGACATTGTACAATGAGCAGTTCTTC. The encoded protein is CASSLTLYNEQFF.

This clonotype has a handful of counts. This chain joins TRBV5-5 and TRBJ2-3, with 9 positions matching TRBD1. Germline assignment: CDR1 SGHKS and CDR2 YYEKEE (reference sequence). V shed 4 bases, J shed 3 bases, and the junction held 9 bases outside the gene matches. CDR3 length: 16 residues. In DNA, the CDR3 is TGTGCCAGCAGCCCACCCGGGACAGGGAGAACAGATACGCAGTATTTT. It yields the protein CASSPPGTGRTDTQYF.

This clonotype was seen a handful of times. This chain joins TRBV6-5 and TRBJ2-1, with D possibly called TRBD1 or TRBD2 (6 bases each). This CDR3 has 15 residues. With 2 bases removed from V and 4 bases from J, the gap between germline ends came to 12 bases. Germline V CDR1 and CDR2: MNHEY, SVGAGI. The CDR3 sequence is CASSYAGHVYNEQFF. CDR3 DNA: TGTGCCAGCAGTTACGCGGGACACGTATACAATGAGCAGTTCTTC.

Only a few counts were recorded for this clonotype. The chain recombines TRBV15 with TRBJ2-7; TRBD1 might be the D (6 bases). CDR1 and CDR2 (germline): LNHNV, YYDKDF (reference sequence). CDR3 length: 12 residues. Trimming left V 8 bases short and J 5 bases short, with 13 bases between. The CDR3 DNA reads TGTGCCACCGGAACAGGGATCCACGAGCAGTACTTC. This codes for CATGTGIHEQYF.

The chain couples TRBV5-1 to TRBJ2-1, with 9 bases identical to TRBD2. V lost 4 bases to trimming and J lost 1 base; unmatched junction nucleotides: 6. CDR1 is SGHRS and CDR2 is YFSETQ in the germline V gene. The CDR3 has 16 amino acids. The CDR3 DNA sequence: TGCGCCAGCAGCCTAGAGACTAGCGGTTCCTACAATGAGCAGTTCTTC. Translation gives CASSLETSGSYNEQFF.

In its sample, this clonotype was seen a few times. V gene TRBV7-4 combines with J gene TRBJ1-4; unclear D gene. The germline V gene has CDR1 SGHVT and CDR2 SQSDAQ. The CDR3 runs 16 residues. Trimming stripped 3 bases from V and 3 bases from J, with 14 bases between. The CDR3 DNA reads as TGTGCCAGCAGCTTTTCTCGTAAAGCACCTAATGAAAAACTGTTTTTT. It codes for CASSFSRKAPNEKLFF.

This clonotype has more than one count but fewer than ten. This rearrangement joins TRBV6-5 to TRBJ2-5; D gene uncertain. The length of the CDR3 is 15 residues. Looked up from germline, CDR1 is MNHEY and CDR2 is SVGAGI. Trimming took 3 bases from V and 5 from J, leaving 16 bases between them. In DNA form, the CDR3 reads TGTGCCAGCAGTTATAGAGTGCTCGGCGGTGAGACCCAGTACTTC. This encodes CASSYRVLGGETQYF.

The rearrangement links TRBV5-5 to TRBJ2-4; D not resolved. Trimming removed 0 bases from V and 0 bases from J, with 13 bases in between. The germline V gene encodes CDR1 SGHKS and CDR2 YYEKEE (reference sequence). There are 17 residues in the CDR3. CDR3 protein: CASSLVREILAKNIQYF. Here the CDR3 DNA reads TGTGCCAGCAGCTTGGTTAGGGAAATCCTAGCCAAAAACATTCAGTACTTC.

This rearrangement joins TRBV6-5 to TRBJ2-1; 7 bases agree with TRBD2. V was clipped by 1 base and J by 12 bases; unmatched bases: 6. CDR1 is MNHEY and CDR2 is SVGAGI in the germline V gene. The CDR3 loop spans 13 amino acids. The CDR3 region has the DNA TGTGCCAGCAGTTACTATGGGGGGGAGGGGCAGTTCTTC. Translation: CASSYYGGEGQFF.

This clonotype was seen more than once but under ten times. The V and J genes are TRBV20-1 and TRBJ2-7; D gene ambiguous. The V gene's germline CDR1 is DFQATT and CDR2 SNEGSKA (reference sequence). Between the trimmed V and J ends, which lost 6 bases and 3 bases, there was a span of 21 bases. This CDR3 has 15 residues. The CDR3: CSAIGPIPSGYEQYF. For the CDR3, the DNA is TGCAGTGCAATAGGGCCAATACCGTCGGGCTACGAGCAGTACTTC.

This clonotype was seen a few times. V gene TRBV3-1 combines with J gene TRBJ1-6; D not certain. The ends were cut back, 4 bases at V and 8 bases at J, with 12 bases in the middle. Germline V gene lookup returns CDR1 LGHDT and CDR2 YNNKEL (reference sequence). The CDR3 covers 14 residues. The CDR3 nucleotides are TGTGCCAGCAGCCTTACCTGGCTGGATTCACCCCTCCACTTT. Protein: CASSLTWLDSPLHF.